This T cell receptor beta chain emerged from a study of T cells in Graves' hyperthyroidism and ophthalmopathy. The investigators amplified TCR beta CDR3 regions from RNA transcripts. An initial round of RT-PCR targeting the TCR CDR3 relied on the HTBI primer set. TCRdb recomputed calls from the multiplex PCR reads with MiXCR, one row per CDR3 protein. The table records 400,000 or so distinct CDR3 sequences, 11% to 15% of them present only once. Orbital computed tomography and thyroid ultrasound, together with serum TRAb and thyroxine and clinical symptoms, were used for diagnoses. This clonotype was recorded at least ten times. The CDR3 has 15 amino acids. Trimming left V 6 bases short and J 2 bases short, with 16 bases between.

The sequence derives from a man aged 50 or older with Graves' ophthalmopathy. V and J are TRBV12-3 or TRBV12-4 and TRBJ2-5, with D perhaps TRBD1 (6 bases). Sequencing was performed on blood. In nucleotides, the CDR3 is TGTGCCAGCAGCAAAACTACAGGGATTCAAGAGACCCAGTACTTC. Amino acids: CASSKTTGIQETQYF.